One sample yielded the 12 T cell receptor beta chains listed below, sequenced in a study of PD-L1 blockade in urothelial cancer. Profiling relied on immunoSEQ multiplex PCR, and the TCRdb table lists in-frame clones only, not all of them. This table holds more than 45,000 clones, around 80% found once. Time point in this sample: pretreatment peripheral blood. The sequencing here drew on PBMCs, taken around atezolizumab (anti-PD-L1) treatment. The receptors shown here come from a man between 65 and 85 years old with urothelial cancer.

J is TRBJ2-6 and V is TRBV12-5; possible D gene TRBD1, 6 bases. Germline values: CDR1 LGHNT, CDR2 FRNRAP. This CDR3 contains 17 residues. Trimming shortened V by 0 bases and J by 4 bases, and 13 bases separated the two germline ends. The CDR3 is CASGLVRNRAGANVLTF. The CDR3 region has the DNA TGTGCTAGTGGTTTGGTACGTAACAGGGCGGGGGCCAACGTCCTGACTTTC. Full variable domain (outside the CDR3, taken from reference TRBV12-5 and TRBJ2-6): DARVTQTPRHKVTEMGQEVTMRCQPILGHNTVFWYRQTMMQGLELLAYFRNRAPLDDSGMPKDRFSAEMPDATLATLKIQPSEPRDSAVYFCASGLVRNRAGANVLTFGAGSRLTVL.

This clone was observed a few times. V usage is TRBV15 and J usage is TRBJ1-1; D may be TRBD1 (6 bases). V dropped 2 bases and J dropped 12 bases, with 22 bases sitting between them. This CDR3 spans 15 amino acids. Germline V lookup: CDR1 LNHNV, CDR2 YYDKDF (reference sequence). The CDR3 loop reads CATSRQTGTIQSPFF. CDR3 in DNA: TGTGCCACCAGCAGACAGACGGGGACAATCCAGTCTCCTTTCTTT.

The chain couples TRBV27 to TRBJ1-2, with 8 positions matching TRBD1. The CDR3 runs 13 residues. The J segment lost 6 bases and the V segment lost 6 bases, leaving 6 bases of the junction unmatched. Germline CDR1 is MNHEY and CDR2 is SMNVEV (reference sequence). The DNA of the CDR3 is TGTGCCAGCAGACTCGGACAGGGCGATGGCTACACCTTC. This translates into CASRLGQGDGYTF.

This clone is a singleton in its sample. This rearrangement joins TRBV5-6 to TRBJ2-7; no definite D call. The germline V gene has CDR1 SGHDT and CDR2 YYEEEE. The CDR3 length is 16 residues. Trimming cost V 1 base and J 0 bases, with 14 bases left between them. CDR3 DNA: TGTGCCAGCAGCTTGCTTCGCTCACCCAGCTCCTACGAGCAGTACTTC. Protein: CASSLLRSPSSYEQYF.

V and J are TRBV4-1 and TRBJ2-1; D gene ambiguous. The V gene lost 0 bases and the J gene lost 9 bases, with 3 bases spanning the gap. This CDR3 region has 11 residues. The germline V gene has CDR1 MGHRA and CDR2 YSYEKL. The CDR3 region is CASSQDSEQFF. CDR3 coding DNA: TGCGCCAGCAGCCAAGATAGTGAGCAGTTCTTC.

This chain joins TRBV5-1 and TRBJ2-1; D remains unclear. Germline CDR1 reads SGHRS; CDR2 reads YFSETQ. CDR3 length: 14 residues. V lost 3 bases to trimming and J lost 4 bases, with 11 bases between them. The CDR3 bases are TGCGCCAGCAGCTCTGTTGGGCCTTACAATGAGCAGTTCTTC. It encodes CASSSVGPYNEQFF.

J is TRBJ2-7 and V is TRBV5-1, with D hard to call. The CDR3 covers 11 residues. The ends were cut back, 0 bases at V and 6 bases at J, with 4 bases in the middle. The V gene's germline CDR1 is SGHRS and CDR2 YFSETQ. CDR3 protein: CASSLDGEQYF. The CDR3 DNA reads as TGCGCCAGCAGCTTGGACGGCGAGCAGTACTTC.

This chain uses TRBV28 with TRBJ1-2; 9 nucleotides agree with TRBD1. V shed 4 bases and J 1 base; nucleotides not matched to a gene: 10. Germline CDR1 and CDR2: MDHEN and SYDVKM. The CDR3 consists of 17 residues. Here the CDR3 DNA reads TGTGCCAGCAGTTACTCCGGGACAGGGTGGGGTAACTATGGCTACACCTTC. Its translation is CASSYSGTGWGNYGYTF.

The genes are TRBV25-1 and TRBJ1-5, with 9 bases lining up with TRBD1. The germline gives CDR1 MGHDK, CDR2 SYGVNS. The CDR3 length is 17 residues. Losses at the gene ends were 4 bases for V and 1 base for J; bases not matched to a gene: 8. CDR3 residues: CASSAGTGYVSNQPQHF. In nucleotides, the CDR3 is TGTGCCAGCAGTGCTGGGACAGGGTATGTGAGCAATCAGCCCCAGCATTTT.

The V and J genes are TRBV5-6 and TRBJ2-3; 13 nucleotides line up with TRBD2. V shed 4 bases, J shed 2 bases, and the junction held 4 bases outside the gene matches. The germline V gene has CDR1 SGHDT and CDR2 YYEEEE. The CDR3 extends over 16 amino acids. The CDR3 sequence is CASSAGLAGYTDTQYF. The CDR3 DNA sequence: TGTGCCAGCAGCGCGGGACTAGCGGGGTACACAGATACGCAGTATTTT. Drawing the rest from reference TRBV5-6 and TRBJ2-3, the complete variable domain is DAGVTQSPTHLIKTRGQQVTLRCSPKSGHDTVSWYQQALGQGPQFIFQYYEEEERQRGNFPDRFSGHQFPNYSSELNVNALLLGDSALYLCASSAGLAGYTDTQYFGPGTRLTVL.

This rearrangement joins TRBV5-1 to TRBJ2-1; the match to TRBD2 covers 13 bases. This CDR3 has 17 amino acids. Germline V gene sequence: CDR1 SGHRS, CDR2 YFSETQ. Germline trimming cut 5 bases from V and 4 bases from J; bases unmatched to any gene: 9. CDR3 amino acids: CASSRGLAGVVYNEQFF. As DNA, the CDR3 is TGCGCCAGCAGTCGAGGACTAGCGGGAGTTGTATACAATGAGCAGTTCTTC.

The chain joins TRBV7-9 to TRBJ1-2; the D gene is possibly TRBD1 (6 bases). The CDR3 runs 16 residues. The germline V gene encodes CDR1 SEHNR and CDR2 FQNEAQ (reference sequence). Trimming stripped 5 bases from V and 1 base from J, with 17 bases between. The CDR3 reads CASSPGGLTNNYGYTF. The CDR3 bases are TGTGCCAGCAGCCCGGGGGGCCTTACGAATAACTATGGCTACACCTTC.